This T cell receptor (beta chain) was documented in a study of blood T cell repertoires in COVID-19 (dated by TCRdb to 2019 to 2021). For the study in its entirety: Collaborator samples came from the United States, Italy and Spain and covered acute and convalescent phases of COVID-19. Samples came from the ongoing ImmuneRACE study (first 160 participants) plus 1,254 subjects from 6 global collaborators. Sample metadata almost always included a de-identified subject ID, COVID-19 status, age in years and sex. The dataset comprised deeply sampled blood TCRbeta repertoires from subjects exposed to, actively infected with, or recovered from COVID-19. Where available, HLA class I and class II types were obtained from metadata supplied by the sample provider rather than from assay-based typing. The prospective study material was composed of cDNA or gDNA derived from T cells, B-cell-depleted T cells, or PBMCs. The repertoires were made available in a free public database intended to serve as a resource for research on the immune response to SARS-CoV-2. Overall study results and their limits: How much clinical and demographic metadata was included differed by source and by participant, and the metadata was provided uncurated.

Participants in the prospective study were enrolled through a virtual design, were aged about 18 to 90 years, and lived in 20 to 30 United States geographic areas. In the prospective study, cohorts were assigned on the basis of participant-reported clinical history obtained from a screening survey and a study questionnaire. For ImmuneRACE Cohort 3, a participant was defined as recovered based on two consecutive negative NP/OP PCR tests, clearance by a healthcare professional, or resolution of symptoms. In the prospective study, mobile phlebotomists collected whole blood, serum and a nasopharyngeal or oropharyngeal swab from each participant. Prospective study participants could optionally give additional blood draws and questionnaires over a roughly two-month period. Before DNA extraction, prospective study blood samples were shipped either frozen or at room temperature. The immunoSEQ Assay, a bias-controlled multiplex PCR, was used to amplify TCRbeta CDR3 regions from genomic DNA. Regarding the original processing steps: The number of nucleated cells in each sample was estimated from the amplification of reference gene primers within the assay. To quantify the absolute abundance of each unique TCRbeta CDR3 rearrangement, sequence reads were collapsed and filtered. For each sample, productive Simpson clonality was calculated as the square root of Simpson's diversity index across productive rearrangements. Entries here come from immuneACCESS through TCRdb and include only in-frame sequences with V and J called. Some clones fail to appear in such tables; in the studies checked, an unresolved V gene covers under half of the shortfall, and the cause of the remainder is unknown. V and J calls and clone size follow that table, whereas D and trimming were derived from the DNA. Counted in this sample were approximately 230,000 clones; about nine tenths of them appeared once. Approximately 1.7% of the sample is held by the ten biggest clonotypes.

From the cysteine through the phenylalanine, the CDR3 covers 16 amino acids. Only the CDR3 portion is preserved as DNA: 48 bases, with reading frame beginning at the first base. Here V drops 2 bases and J drops 7 bases, and the junction holds 9 bases not matched to any gene. CDR1 SGDLS and CDR2 YYNGEE were looked up in the germline V gene. Notes on this clone: Its target antigen remains unknown. Base qualities were left out, and no much larger clone turns up one base away.

This receptor was identified in a man aged 40-49 years who had recovered from COVID-19. The chain uses TRBV9 and TRBJ2-1; the junction holds 10 bases that match TRBD2. Sequencing was done on a sample of PBMCs or T cells enriched from blood (not recorded which). The DNA sequence reads TGTGCCAGCAGCGTGGAACCTAGCGGGAGTGGTAATGAGCAGTTCTTC. The translation is CASSVEPSGSGNEQFF.